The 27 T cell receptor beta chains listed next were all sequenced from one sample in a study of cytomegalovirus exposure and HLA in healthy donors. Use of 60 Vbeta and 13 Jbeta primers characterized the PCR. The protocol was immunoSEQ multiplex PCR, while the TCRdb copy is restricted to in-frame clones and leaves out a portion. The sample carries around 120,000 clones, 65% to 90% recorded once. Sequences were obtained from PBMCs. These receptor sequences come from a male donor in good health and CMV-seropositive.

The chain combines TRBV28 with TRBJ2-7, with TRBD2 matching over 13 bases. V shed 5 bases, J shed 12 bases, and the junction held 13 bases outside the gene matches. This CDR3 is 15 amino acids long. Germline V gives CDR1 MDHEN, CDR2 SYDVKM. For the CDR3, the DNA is TGTGCCAGCAGTCCGGGACTAGCGGGATTAAAAGCGCCGTACTTC. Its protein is CASSPGLAGLKAPYF.

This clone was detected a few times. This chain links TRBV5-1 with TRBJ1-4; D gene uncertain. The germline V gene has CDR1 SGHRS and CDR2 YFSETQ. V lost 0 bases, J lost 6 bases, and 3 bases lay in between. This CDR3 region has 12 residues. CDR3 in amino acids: CASSLGDEKLFF. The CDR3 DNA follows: TGCGCCAGCAGCTTGGGCGATGAAAAACTGTTTTTT.

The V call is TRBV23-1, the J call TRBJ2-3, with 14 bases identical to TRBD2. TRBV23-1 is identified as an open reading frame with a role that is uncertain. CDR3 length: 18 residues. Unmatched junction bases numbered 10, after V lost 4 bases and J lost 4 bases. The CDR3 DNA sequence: TGCGCCAGCAGTCCGCGTGGGACTAGCGGGAGTTTCCCAGATACGCAGTATTTT. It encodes CASSPRGTSGSFPDTQYF.

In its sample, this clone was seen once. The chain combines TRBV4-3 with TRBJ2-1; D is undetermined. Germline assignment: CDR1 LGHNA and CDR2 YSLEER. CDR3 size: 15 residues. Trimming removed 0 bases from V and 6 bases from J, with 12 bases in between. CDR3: CASSQDFGGINEQFF. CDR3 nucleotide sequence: TGCGCCAGCAGCCAAGATTTCGGCGGAATCAATGAGCAGTTCTTC.

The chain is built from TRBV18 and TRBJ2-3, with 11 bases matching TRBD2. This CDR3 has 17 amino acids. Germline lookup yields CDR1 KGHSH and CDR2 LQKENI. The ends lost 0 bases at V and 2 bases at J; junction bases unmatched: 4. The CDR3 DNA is TGTGCCAGCTCACCACCGGGGACTAGCGGAAACACAGATACGCAGTATTTT. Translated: CASSPPGTSGNTDTQYF.

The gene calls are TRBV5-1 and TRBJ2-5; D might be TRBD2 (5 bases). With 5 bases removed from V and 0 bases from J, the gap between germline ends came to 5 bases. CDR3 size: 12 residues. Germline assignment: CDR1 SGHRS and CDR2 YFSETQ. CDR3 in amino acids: CASRADQETQYF. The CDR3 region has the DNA TGCGCCAGCAGAGCGGACCAAGAGACCCAGTACTTC.

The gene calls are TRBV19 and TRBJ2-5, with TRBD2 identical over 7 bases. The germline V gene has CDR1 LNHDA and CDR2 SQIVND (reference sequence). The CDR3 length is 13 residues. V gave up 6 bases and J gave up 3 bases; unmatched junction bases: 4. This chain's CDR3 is CASSPGGEETQYF. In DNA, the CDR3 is TGTGCCAGTAGCCCTGGGGGGGAAGAGACCCAGTACTTC.

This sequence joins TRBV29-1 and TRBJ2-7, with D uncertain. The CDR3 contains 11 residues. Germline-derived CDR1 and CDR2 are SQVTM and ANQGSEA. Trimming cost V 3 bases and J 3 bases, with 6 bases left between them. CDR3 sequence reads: CSVERGYEQYF. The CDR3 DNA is TGCAGCGTTGAGCGAGGCTACGAGCAGTACTTC.

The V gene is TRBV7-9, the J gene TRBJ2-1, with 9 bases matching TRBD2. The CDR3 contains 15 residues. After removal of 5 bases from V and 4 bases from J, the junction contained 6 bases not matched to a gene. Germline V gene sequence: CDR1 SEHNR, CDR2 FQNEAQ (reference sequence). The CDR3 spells CASSQSSGAYNEQFF. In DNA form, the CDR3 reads TGTGCCAGCAGCCAATCTAGCGGGGCGTACAATGAGCAGTTCTTC.

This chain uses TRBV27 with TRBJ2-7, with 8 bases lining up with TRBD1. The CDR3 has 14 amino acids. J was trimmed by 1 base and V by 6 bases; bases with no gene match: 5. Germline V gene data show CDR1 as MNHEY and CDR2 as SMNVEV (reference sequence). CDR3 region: CASSLTGESYEQYF. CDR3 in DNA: TGTGCCAGCAGCCTGACAGGGGAGTCCTACGAGCAGTACTTC.

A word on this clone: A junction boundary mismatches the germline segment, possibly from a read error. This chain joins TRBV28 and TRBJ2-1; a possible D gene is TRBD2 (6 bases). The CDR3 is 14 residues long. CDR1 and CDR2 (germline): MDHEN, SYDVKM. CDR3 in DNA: TGCGGTCCTGGGACTTACCTCTCCTACAATGAGCAGTTCTTC. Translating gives CGPGTYLSYNEQFF. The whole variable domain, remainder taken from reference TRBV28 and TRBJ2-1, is DVKVTQSSRYLVKRTGEKVFLECVQDMDHENMFWYRQDPGLGLRLIYFSYDVKMKEKGDIPEGYSVSREKKERFSLILESASTNQTSMYLCGPGTYLSYNEQFFGPGTRLTVL.

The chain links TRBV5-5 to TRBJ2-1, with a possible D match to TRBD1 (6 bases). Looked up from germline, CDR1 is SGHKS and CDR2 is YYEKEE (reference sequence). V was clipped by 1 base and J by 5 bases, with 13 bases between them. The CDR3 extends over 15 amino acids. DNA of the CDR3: TGTGCCAGCAGCTTGACAGGGTACGGCAACAATGAGCAGTTCTTC. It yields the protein CASSLTGYGNNEQFF.

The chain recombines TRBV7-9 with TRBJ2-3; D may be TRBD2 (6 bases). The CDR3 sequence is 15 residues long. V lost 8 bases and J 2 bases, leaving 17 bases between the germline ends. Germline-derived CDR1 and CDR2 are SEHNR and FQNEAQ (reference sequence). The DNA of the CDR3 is TGTGCCAGCCCATCTCCGGGGGAAGCCACAGATACGCAGTATTTT. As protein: CASPSPGEATDTQYF.

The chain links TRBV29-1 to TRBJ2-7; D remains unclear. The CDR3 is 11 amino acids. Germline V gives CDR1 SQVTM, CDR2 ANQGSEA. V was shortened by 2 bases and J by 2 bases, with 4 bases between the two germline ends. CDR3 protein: CSVEQAYEQYF. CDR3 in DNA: TGCAGCGTTGAACAGGCCTACGAGCAGTACTTC.

The CDR3 region is CASSHAVRELGNEQFF. For the CDR3, the DNA is TGTGCCAGCAGCCATGCGGTACGGGAACTAGGGAATGAGCAGTTCTTC. V is TRBV7-2 and J is TRBJ2-1; D might be TRBD2 (5 bases). Germline-derived CDR1 and CDR2 are SGHTA and FQGNSA. V dropped 5 bases and J dropped 7 bases, with 21 bases sitting between them. The CDR3 totals 16 residues.

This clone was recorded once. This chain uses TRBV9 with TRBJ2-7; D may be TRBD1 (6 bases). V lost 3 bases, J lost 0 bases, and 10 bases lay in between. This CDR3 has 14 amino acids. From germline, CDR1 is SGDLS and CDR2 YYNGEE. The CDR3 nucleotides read TGTGCCAGCAGCGCCGGACAGTTCTCCTACGAGCAGTACTTC. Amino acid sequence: CASSAGQFSYEQYF.

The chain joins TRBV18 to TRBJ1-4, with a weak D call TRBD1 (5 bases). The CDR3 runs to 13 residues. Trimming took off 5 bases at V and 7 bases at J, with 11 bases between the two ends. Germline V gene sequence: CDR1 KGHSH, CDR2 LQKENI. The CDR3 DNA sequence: TGTGCCAGCTCAGGTGGGGCGGCTGAAAAACTGTTTTTT. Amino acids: CASSGGAAEKLFF. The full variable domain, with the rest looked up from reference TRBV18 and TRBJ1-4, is NAGVMQNPRHLVRRRGQEARLRCSPMKGHSHVYWYRQLPEEGLKFMVYLQKENIIDESGMPKERFSAEFPKEGPSILRIQQVVRGDSAAYFCASSGGAAEKLFFGSGTQLSVL.

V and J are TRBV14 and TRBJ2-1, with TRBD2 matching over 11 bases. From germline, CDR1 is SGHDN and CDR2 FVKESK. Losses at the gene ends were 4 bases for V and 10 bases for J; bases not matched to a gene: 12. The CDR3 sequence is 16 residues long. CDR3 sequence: CASSLLTSGAFGEQFF. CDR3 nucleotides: TGTGCCAGCAGCCTCCTGACTAGCGGGGCCTTCGGGGAGCAGTTCTTC. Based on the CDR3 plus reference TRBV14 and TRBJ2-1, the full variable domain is EAGVTQFPSHSVIEKGQTVTLRCDPISGHDNLYWYRRVMGKEIKFLLHFVKESKQDESGMPNNRFLAERTGGTYSTLKVQPAELEDSGVYFCASSLLTSGAFGEQFFGPGTRLTVL.

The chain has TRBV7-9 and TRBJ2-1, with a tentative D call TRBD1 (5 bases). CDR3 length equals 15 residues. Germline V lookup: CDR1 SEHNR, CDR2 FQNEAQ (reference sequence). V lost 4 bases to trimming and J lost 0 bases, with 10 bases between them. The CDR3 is CASSSGPLSYNEQFF. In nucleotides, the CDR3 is TGTGCCAGCAGCTCAGGGCCTCTCTCCTACAATGAGCAGTTCTTC.

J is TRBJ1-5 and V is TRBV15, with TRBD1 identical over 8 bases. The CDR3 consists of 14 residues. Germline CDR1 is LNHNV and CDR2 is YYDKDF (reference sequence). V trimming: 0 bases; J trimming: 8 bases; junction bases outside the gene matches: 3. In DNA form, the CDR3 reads TGTGCCACCAGCAGAGAGACAGGGGTCAAGCCCCAGCATTTT. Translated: CATSRETGVKPQHF.

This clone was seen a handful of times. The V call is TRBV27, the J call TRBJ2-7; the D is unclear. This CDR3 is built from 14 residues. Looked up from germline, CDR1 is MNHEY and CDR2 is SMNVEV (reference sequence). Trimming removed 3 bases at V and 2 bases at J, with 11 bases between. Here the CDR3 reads CASSFSSEAYEQYF. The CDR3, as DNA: TGTGCCAGCAGTTTTAGCTCAGAGGCCTACGAGCAGTACTTC.

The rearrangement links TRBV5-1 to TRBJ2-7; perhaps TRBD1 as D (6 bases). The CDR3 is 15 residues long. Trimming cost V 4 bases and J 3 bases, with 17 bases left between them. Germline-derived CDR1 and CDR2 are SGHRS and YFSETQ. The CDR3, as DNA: TGCGCCAGCAGCCGGGCCCAGGGGATGGACTACGAGCAGTACTTC. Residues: CASSRAQGMDYEQYF.

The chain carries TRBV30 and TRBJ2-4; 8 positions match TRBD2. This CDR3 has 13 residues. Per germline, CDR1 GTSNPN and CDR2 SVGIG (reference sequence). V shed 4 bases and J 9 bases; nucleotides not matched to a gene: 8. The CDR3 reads CAWTTAGAGIQYF. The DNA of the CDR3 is TGTGCCTGGACTACAGCGGGGGCAGGCATTCAGTACTTC.

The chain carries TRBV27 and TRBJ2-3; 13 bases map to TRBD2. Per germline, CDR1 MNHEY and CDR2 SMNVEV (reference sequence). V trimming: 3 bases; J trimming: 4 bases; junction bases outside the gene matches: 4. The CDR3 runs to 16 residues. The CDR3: CASSFRLAGGPDTQYF. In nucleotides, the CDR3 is TGTGCCAGCAGTTTCCGACTAGCGGGAGGCCCAGATACGCAGTATTTT.

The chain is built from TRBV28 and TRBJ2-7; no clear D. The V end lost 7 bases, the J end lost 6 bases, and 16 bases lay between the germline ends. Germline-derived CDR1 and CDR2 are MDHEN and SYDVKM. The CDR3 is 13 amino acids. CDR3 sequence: CASTPQMLREQYF. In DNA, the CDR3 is TGTGCCAGCACCCCACAGATGCTGCGCGAGCAGTACTTC.

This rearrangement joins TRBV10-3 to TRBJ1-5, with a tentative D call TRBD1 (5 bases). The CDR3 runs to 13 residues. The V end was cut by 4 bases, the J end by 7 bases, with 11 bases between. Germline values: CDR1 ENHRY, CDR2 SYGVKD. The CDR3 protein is CAISAGTGQPQHF. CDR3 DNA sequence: TGTGCCATCAGTGCGGGGACTGGACAGCCCCAGCATTTT.

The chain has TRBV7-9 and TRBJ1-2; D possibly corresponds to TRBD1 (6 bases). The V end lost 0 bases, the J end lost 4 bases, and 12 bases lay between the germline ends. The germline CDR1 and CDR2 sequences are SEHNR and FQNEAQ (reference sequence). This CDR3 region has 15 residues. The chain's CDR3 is CASSLAGQSSYGYTF. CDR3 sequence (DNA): TGTGCCAGCAGCTTAGCCGGACAGTCGTCCTATGGCTACACCTTC.